These T cell receptor beta chains were read from a single sample in a study of T-cell reconstitution after alpha-beta-depleted transplantation in children. TCRdb called the PCR reads again in MiXCR, with one record for every CDR3 protein. The sample holds some 490,000 distinct CDR3 sequences, about an eighth seen once. The material sequenced was PBMCs from the stem cell graft donor, taken from the stem cell graft. All receptors come from a human donor who donated a stem cell graft to a child with combined immunodeficiency. Both conserved end residues are part of each CDR3. Fields, in order: V gene, clone size, D gene, J gene, CDR3 DNA, CDR3 protein. The D gene is left open where the match is weak. Not all rows give a size; the values are once, few, many and, for expanded clones, a class.

>TRBV12-3/TRBV12-4|many|NA|TRBJ1-1
TGTGCCAGCACCCCGACGGTGAACACTGAAGCTTTCTTT
CASTPTVNTEAFF
>TRBV29-1|few|NA|TRBJ1-2
TGCAGCGCCCGGGGGGACCTCTATGGCTACACCTTC
CSARGDLYGYTF
>TRBV5-6|NA|NA|TRBJ1-2
TGTGCCAGCAGCTTGTTGTTCGTGGGGTCGGGATCGGGCTACACCTTC
CASSLLFVGSGSGYTF
>TRBV6-2/TRBV6-3|few|TRBD2|TRBJ2-7
TGTGCCAGCAGTTCCGAGCGGGAGGGCCTCTTCGAGCAGTACTTC
CASSSEREGLFEQYF
>TRBV12-3/TRBV12-4|many|TRBD2|TRBJ2-1
TGTGCCAGCAGTCCCGGGACTAGCCGAGGGGGTAATGAGCAGTTCTTC
CASSPGTSRGGNEQFF
>TRBV28|NA|NA|TRBJ2-5
TGTGCCAGCAGTTTCTGGACAGGGAGCGGGGCCCAAGAGACCCAGTACTTC
CASSFWTGSGAQETQYF
>TRBV30|NA|NA|TRBJ2-7
TGTGCCTGGAGTGTCAGCCCGACTGGCGAGCAGTACTTC
CAWSVSPTGEQYF
>TRBV6-5|NA|TRBD2|TRBJ2-7
TGTGCCAGCAGTCTTCAGGGACTAGCGGGGGGCGAGCAGTACTTC
CASSLQGLAGGEQYF
>TRBV9|few|NA|TRBJ1-1
TGTGCCAGCAGCGGGGATGCTGAAGCTTTCTTT
CASSGDAEAFF
>TRBV19|NA|TRBD1|TRBJ2-1
TGTGCCAGTAGTAGGGACAGGGGGCGTGATGAGCAGTTCTTC
CASSRDRGRDEQFF
>TRBV6-5|many|TRBD1|TRBJ2-3
TGTGCCAGCAGTTCGCCGGGACAGGGCACAGATACGCAGTATTTT
CASSSPGQGTDTQYF
>TRBV4-3|few|NA|TRBJ2-3
TGCGCCAGCAGCATGGGACCGGGACCAAGCACAGATACGCAGTATTTT
CASSMGPGPSTDTQYF
>TRBV12-3/TRBV12-4|NA|NA|TRBJ1-2
TGTGCCAGCAGTTTGAGGGCGGAGGTTAACGGCTACACCTTC
CASSLRAEVNGYTF
>TRBV6-2/TRBV6-3|few|TRBD2|TRBJ2-5
TGTGCCAGCAGTTACCGACTAGCGGACTATCAAGAGACCCAGTACTTC
CASSYRLADYQETQYF
>TRBV12-3/TRBV12-4|few|NA|TRBJ2-7
TGTGCCAGCAGTACCCTTGACAGGGGGCTGGCTAGCGGGAGGTACGAGCAGTACTTC
CASSTLDRGLASGRYEQYF
>TRBV9|NA|TRBD2|TRBJ2-2
TGTGCCAGCAGCGTAGCCTTCTGGACTAGCGGGGGCCTTAACACCGGGGAGCTGTTTTTT
CASSVAFWTSGGLNTGELFF
>TRBV12-3/TRBV12-4|NA|NA|TRBJ2-1
TGTGCCAGCAGTTTAGCCCGGTCGACTGAGCAGTTCTTC
CASSLARSTEQFF
>TRBV12-3/TRBV12-4|NA|TRBD2|TRBJ2-3
TGTGCCAGCAGTCCTATAGCGGGTGGGGATACGCAGTATTTT
CASSPIAGGDTQYF
>TRBV2|NA|TRBD1|TRBJ1-4
TGTGCCAGCAGTGAAGCGACAGGGCGTAATGAAAAACTGTTTTTT
CASSEATGRNEKLFF
>TRBV11-3|few|NA|TRBJ1-1
TGTGCCAGCAGCCCCAAAGCGGTGAACACTGAAGCTTTCTTT
CASSPKAVNTEAFF
>TRBV10-3|NA|TRBD1|TRBJ1-1
TGTGCCACCAGGGGGGGGCAGAAAGTAGACACTGAAGCTTTCTTT
CATRGGQKVDTEAFF
>TRBV25-1|NA|NA|TRBJ2-7
TGTGCCAGCTCCGGCAGATACTCCTACGAGCAGTACTTC
CASSGRYSYEQYF